The next 21 T cell receptor beta chains were all read from a single sample in a study of blood T cell repertoires in COVID-19. The table came from immunoSEQ multiplex PCR; TCRdb's copy has only in-frame clones and leaves some out. This table has roughly 120,000 clones, over 65% appearing once. Material: peripheral blood. These TCRs come from a human donor with acute or convalescent COVID-19. The donor label of this sample is uncertain.

The chain has TRBV6-2 or TRBV6-3 and TRBJ2-7; perhaps TRBD1 as D (5 bases). Trimming pared 6 bases from V and 2 bases from J, leaving 17 bases between. The CDR3 spans 15 residues. Germline CDR1 reads MNHEY; CDR2 reads SVGEGT. This chain's CDR3 is CASSTSRVVAYEQYF. The CDR3 nucleotides read TGTGCCAGCAGCACAAGCAGGGTGGTCGCCTACGAGCAGTACTTC.

This clone was counted between two and nine times. The chain is built from TRBV19 and TRBJ1-3, with 9 positions matching TRBD1. The CDR3 length is 17 residues. With 3 bases clipped from V and 2 bases from J, the junction kept 8 bases outside the gene matches. The germline CDR1 and CDR2 sequences are LNHDA and SQIVND (reference sequence). The CDR3: CASSIIPGQGTGNTIYF. CDR3 sequence (DNA): TGTGCCAGTAGTATCATACCAGGACAGGGGACTGGAAACACCATATATTTT.

The CDR3 is CASSDRTGGSGANVLTF. CDR3 DNA: TGTGCCAGCAGTGATAGGACAGGGGGTTCTGGGGCCAACGTCCTGACTTTC. The J gene is TRBJ2-6, the V gene TRBV25-1; 10 nucleotides line up with TRBD1. The V and J ends lost 3 bases and 1 base, in that order; junction bases with no gene match: 3. The CDR3 covers 17 residues. Per germline, CDR1 MGHDK and CDR2 SYGVNS.

This chain joins TRBV7-9 and TRBJ1-6; a possible D gene is TRBD1 (5 bases). The V end lost 3 bases, the J end lost 7 bases, and 7 bases lay between the germline ends. CDR3 length: 13 amino acids. Germline V gene sequence: CDR1 SEHNR, CDR2 FQNEAQ (reference sequence). CDR3 nucleotides: TGTGCCAGCAGCTTCGGGGGAAATTCACCCCTCCACTTT. Its translation: CASSFGGNSPLHF.

The chain has TRBV7-2 and TRBJ2-7; tentative D call: TRBD1 (6 bases). Germline CDR1 reads SGHTA; CDR2 reads FQGNSA. V was trimmed by 1 base and J by 12 bases, leaving 16 bases between them. CDR3 length: 13 amino acids. CDR3 amino acids: CASSLEAGVSWYV. DNA of the CDR3: TGTGCCAGCAGCTTAGAGGCAGGGGTTTCATGGTACGTC.

The chain carries TRBV2 and TRBJ1-3; possible D gene TRBD1, 6 bases. CDR1 is SNHLY and CDR2 is FYNNEI in the germline V gene. V was clipped by 2 bases and J by 0 bases, with 8 bases between them. CDR3 size: 15 residues. This CDR3 is CASSEHRVSGNTIYF. CDR3 in DNA: TGTGCCAGCAGTGAACACAGGGTCTCTGGAAACACCATATATTTT.

The chain has TRBV7-9 and TRBJ1-3, with 9 bases aligning to TRBD1. J gave up 5 bases and V 0 bases, and 5 bases lay outside the gene matches. Per the germline V gene, CDR1 is SEHNR and CDR2 is FQNEAQ (reference sequence). CDR3 length: 16 residues. This chain's CDR3 is CASSLARGTGRNTIYF. The CDR3 coding sequence is TGTGCCAGCAGCTTAGCCCGCGGGACAGGGAGAAACACCATATATTTT.

The V and J genes are TRBV19 and TRBJ1-1; a possible D gene is TRBD1 (6 bases). CDR1 LNHDA and CDR2 SQIVND come from the germline V gene (reference sequence). The V end lost 4 bases, the J end lost 6 bases, and 9 bases lay between the germline ends. This CDR3 has 12 amino acids. Written as DNA, the CDR3 is TGTGCCAGTAGTACCAAGGGGGCTGAAGCTTTCTTT. Protein: CASSTKGAEAFF.

The CDR3 coding sequence is TGTGCCAGCAGTCGGACAGGGACCTCTGGAAACACCATATATTTT. It codes for CASSRTGTSGNTIYF. The J gene is TRBJ1-3, the V gene TRBV7-6, with TRBD1 matching over 8 bases. The CDR3 spans 15 residues. CDR1 is SGHVS and CDR2 is FNYEAQ in the germline V gene. V shed 6 bases and J 0 bases; nucleotides not matched to a gene: 4.

The chain has TRBV9 and TRBJ2-3, with 10 positions matching TRBD2. The trim removed 0 bases at V and 2 bases at J, leaving 9 bases unmatched. The germline V gene encodes CDR1 SGDLS and CDR2 YYNGEE. This CDR3 comprises 18 residues. The CDR3 DNA reads TGTGCCAGCAGCGTAGCTACATCGAGCGGGGGGGTCACAGATACGCAGTATTTT. Protein: CASSVATSSGGVTDTQYF.

The rearrangement links TRBV6-5 to TRBJ2-5, with 9 nucleotides matching TRBD2. The CDR3 extends over 14 amino acids. Germline V gives CDR1 MNHEY, CDR2 SVGAGI. The V segment lost 6 bases and the J segment 5 bases; nucleotides outside the gene matches: 7. This chain's CDR3 is CASSISGGLETQYF. DNA for the CDR3: TGTGCCAGCAGCATTAGCGGGGGCCTGGAGACCCAGTACTTC.

The V call is TRBV7-9, the J call TRBJ2-5, with TRBD1 matching 7 bases. In germline, CDR1 is SEHNR, CDR2 FQNEAQ (reference sequence). The CDR3 is made up of 16 amino acids. J was trimmed by 5 bases and V by 4 bases; bases with no gene match: 13. For the CDR3, the DNA is TGTGCCAGCAGCTCATGGGACAGCTATTCCCGGGAGACCCAGTACTTC. Amino acid sequence: CASSSWDSYSRETQYF.

The rearrangement uses TRBV5-1 and TRBJ2-1, with TRBD2 as a possible D gene (5 bases). The length of the CDR3 is 15 residues. Trimming shortened V by 4 bases and J by 10 bases, and 21 bases separated the two germline ends. Germline CDR1 SGHRS, CDR2 YFSETQ. CDR3 sequence reads: CASSPGWDDGREQFF. The CDR3 nucleotides read TGCGCCAGCAGCCCGGGATGGGATGATGGTAGGGAGCAGTTCTTC.

V and J are TRBV6-1 and TRBJ1-6; 8 bases are a match to TRBD1. After removal of 2 bases from V and 9 bases from J, the junction contained 6 bases not matched to a gene. This CDR3 comprises 15 residues. Germline lookup yields CDR1 MNHNS and CDR2 SASEGT. The CDR3 reads CASSESGTGFSPLHF. DNA of the CDR3: TGTGCCAGCAGTGAATCTGGGACAGGATTTTCACCCCTCCACTTT.

This clone was detected a few times. The chain uses TRBV4-1 and TRBJ2-3, with 11 bases matching TRBD2. Per germline, CDR1 MGHRA and CDR2 YSYEKL. This CDR3 comprises 17 residues. V was pared by 1 base and J by 5 bases, with 8 bases of the junction left unmatched. In nucleotides, the CDR3 is TGCGCCAGCAGCCAAGCGGAGACTAGCGGGGTGCTAGATACGCAGTATTTT. This gives the protein CASSQAETSGVLDTQYF.

This clone was observed once. The chain carries TRBV19 and TRBJ2-1; TRBD2 might be the D (5 bases). The CDR3 runs to 14 residues. CDR1 LNHDA and CDR2 SQIVND come from the germline V gene (reference sequence). Between the trimmed V and J ends, which lost 1 base and 6 bases, there was a span of 10 bases. The CDR3 sequence: CASSIARRGNEQFF. The CDR3 DNA reads as TGTGCCAGTAGTATAGCCCGTCGGGGCAATGAGCAGTTCTTC. Based on the CDR3 plus reference TRBV19 and TRBJ2-1, the full variable domain is DGGITQSPKYLFRKEGQNVTLSCEQNLNHDAMYWYRQDPGQGLRLIYYSQIVNDFQKGDIAEGYSVSREKKESFPLTVTSAQKNPTAFYLCASSIARRGNEQFFGPGTRLTVL.

This clone appeared a single time. The J gene is TRBJ2-6, the V gene TRBV27; D call uncertain. Germline V gene data show CDR1 as MNHEY and CDR2 as SMNVEV (reference sequence). Deletions cut 3 bases from V and 1 base from J, with 16 bases between. This CDR3 region has 18 residues. CDR3 sequence reads: CASSFRHITHSGANVLTF. The CDR3 DNA is TGTGCCAGCAGTTTCCGACATATCACCCATTCTGGGGCCAACGTCCTGACTTTC. Looking up the rest from reference TRBV27 and TRBJ2-6 gives the full variable domain: EAQVTQNPRYLITVTGKKLTVTCSQNMNHEYMSWYRQDPGLGLRQIYYSMNVEVTDKGDVPEGYKVSRKEKRNFPLILESPSPNQTSLYFCASSFRHITHSGANVLTFGAGSRLTVL.

The J gene is TRBJ2-5, the V gene TRBV7-2, with 7 bases that match TRBD2. The CDR3 is 15 amino acids. The germline V gene encodes CDR1 SGHTA and CDR2 FQGNSA. Trimming took 5 bases from V and 1 from J; bases not matched to a gene: 7. The CDR3 bases are TGTGCCAGCAGCCCTGGACTAGGCTTCCAAGAGACCCAGTACTTC. Its protein product is CASSPGLGFQETQYF. Combining the CDR3 with reference TRBV7-2 and TRBJ2-5 gives the whole variable domain GAGVSQSPSNKVTEKGKDVELRCDPISGHTALYWYRQSLGQGLEFLIYFQGNSAPDKSGLPSDRFSAERTGGSVSTLTIQRTQQEDSAVYLCASSPGLGFQETQYFGPGTRLLVL.

This clone was picked up one time. The chain recombines TRBV3-1 (or the pseudogene TRBV3-2) with TRBJ1-5; TRBD1 is a possible D gene (5 bases). This CDR3 is built from 16 residues. V was clipped by 2 bases and J by 7 bases, with 18 bases between them. Germline V gene data show CDR1 as LGHDT and CDR2 as YNNKEL (reference sequence). CDR3 amino acids: CASSQSFGGGEQPQHF. The CDR3 DNA follows: TGTGCCAGCAGCCAATCCTTCGGGGGAGGGGAACAGCCCCAGCATTTT.

The V call is TRBV3-1 (or the pseudogene TRBV3-2), the J call TRBJ2-5; the match to TRBD2 covers 12 bases. Germline V CDR1 and CDR2: LGHDT, YNNKEL (reference sequence). V lost 8 bases, J lost 4 bases, and 5 bases stayed unmatched. CDR3 length equals 14 residues. In DNA form, the CDR3 reads TGTGCCAGCCAACCGGGACTAGCGGGAGAGACCCAGTACTTC. It encodes CASQPGLAGETQYF.

This chain links TRBV6-2 or TRBV6-3 with TRBJ2-1; TRBD2 might be the D (5 bases). V was shortened by 6 bases and J by 2 bases, with 11 bases between the two germline ends. Per the germline V gene, CDR1 is MNHEY and CDR2 is SVGEGT. The CDR3 covers 14 residues. For the CDR3, the DNA is TGTGCCAGCAGCCGCCCGGGAACCTACAATGAGCAGTTCTTC. Translating gives CASSRPGTYNEQFF.